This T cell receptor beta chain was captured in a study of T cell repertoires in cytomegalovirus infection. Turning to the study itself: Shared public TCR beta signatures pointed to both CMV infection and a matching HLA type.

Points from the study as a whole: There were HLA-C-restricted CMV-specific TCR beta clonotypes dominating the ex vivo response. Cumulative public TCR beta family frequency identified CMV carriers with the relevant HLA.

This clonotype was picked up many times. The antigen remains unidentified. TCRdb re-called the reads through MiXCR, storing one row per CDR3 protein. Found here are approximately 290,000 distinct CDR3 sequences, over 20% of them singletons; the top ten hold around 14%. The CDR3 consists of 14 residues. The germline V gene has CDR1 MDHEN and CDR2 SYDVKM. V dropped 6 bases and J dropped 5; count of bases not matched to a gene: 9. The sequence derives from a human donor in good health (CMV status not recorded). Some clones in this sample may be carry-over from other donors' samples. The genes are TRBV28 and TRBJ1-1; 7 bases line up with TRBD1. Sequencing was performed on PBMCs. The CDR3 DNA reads TGTGCCAGCAGCCCCGTAGGCAGGGGGACTGAAGCTTTCTTT. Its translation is CASSPVGRGTEAFF.